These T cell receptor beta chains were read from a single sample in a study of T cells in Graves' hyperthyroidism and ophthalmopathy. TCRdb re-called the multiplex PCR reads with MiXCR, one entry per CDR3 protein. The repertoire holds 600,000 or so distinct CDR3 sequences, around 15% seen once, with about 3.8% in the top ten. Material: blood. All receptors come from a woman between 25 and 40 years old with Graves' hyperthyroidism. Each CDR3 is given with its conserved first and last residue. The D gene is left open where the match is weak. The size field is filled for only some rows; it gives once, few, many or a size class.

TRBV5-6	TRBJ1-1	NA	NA	TGTGCCAGCAGCCGGACAGCCACTGAAGCTTTCTTT	CASSRTATEAFF
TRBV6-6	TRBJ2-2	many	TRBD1	TGTGCCAGCAGTTACAACGACAGGGACGGGGAGCTGTTTTTT	CASSYNDRDGELFF
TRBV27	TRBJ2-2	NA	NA	TGTGCCAGCAGCCCCAGCCTGTTGAACACCGGGGAGCTGTTTTTT	CASSPSLLNTGELFF
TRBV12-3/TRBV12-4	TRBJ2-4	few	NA	TGTGCCAGCAGTTTAAGCGGACAGATCCTAAACATTCAGTACTTC	CASSLSGQILNIQYF
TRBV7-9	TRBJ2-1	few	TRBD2	TGTGCCAGCAGCCTCCAGACTAGCGGGTATGAGCAGTTCTTC	CASSLQTSGYEQFF
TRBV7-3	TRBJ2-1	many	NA	TGTGCCAGCAGCCTGTCCTCCGTAGGTTCCTACAATGAGCAGTTCTTC	CASSLSSVGSYNEQFF
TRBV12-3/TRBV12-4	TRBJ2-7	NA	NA	TGTGCCAGCAGCCCCGGGTCCGAGCAGTACTTC	CASSPGSEQYF
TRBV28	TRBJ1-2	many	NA	TGTGCCAGCTACTATGGGGGGGTGACCTATGGCTACACCTTC	CASYYGGVTYGYTF
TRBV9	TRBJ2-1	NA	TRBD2	TGTGCCAGCAGCCCGCGAGGGGCGGGAGAATTGCGCCATGAGCAGTTCTTC	CASSPRGAGELRHEQFF
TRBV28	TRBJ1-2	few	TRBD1	TGTGCCAGCAGGATAACCAGGGGGTGGTATGGCTACACCTTC	CASRITRGWYGYTF
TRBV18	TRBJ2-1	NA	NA	TGTGCCAGCTCCCTCGGGGAGGATGAGCAGTTCTTC	CASSLGEDEQFF
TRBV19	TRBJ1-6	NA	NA	TGTGCCGCCCAGGGCCTGAATAATTCACCCCTCCACTTT	CAAQGLNNSPLHF
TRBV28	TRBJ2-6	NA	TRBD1	TGTGCCAGCAGTTTCCTTGGACAGGGGTGGGGGGCCAACGTCCTGACTTTC	CASSFLGQGWGANVLTF
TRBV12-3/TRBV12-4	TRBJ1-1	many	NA	TGTGCCAGCAGTGGGTGGGACGGCTTGAACACTGAAGCTTTCTTT	CASSGWDGLNTEAFF
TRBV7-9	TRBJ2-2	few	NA	TGTGCCAGCAGTCAAAGCGGTCCGGGCATTTCCGGGGAGCTGTTTTTT	CASSQSGPGISGELFF
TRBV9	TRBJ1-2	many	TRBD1	TGTGCCAGCAGCGTACAGGGGGGTCCTGGCTACACCTTC	CASSVQGGPGYTF
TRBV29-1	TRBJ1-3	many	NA	TGCAGCGTCAGGCCGGCCGTGGACACCATATATTTT	CSVRPAVDTIYF
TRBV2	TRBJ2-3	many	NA	TGTGCCAGGTTAGAGGGGAGCACAGATACGCAGTATTTT	CARLEGSTDTQYF
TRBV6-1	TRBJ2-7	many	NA	TGTGCCAGCTCCTCCGGGACCCAGGTCTCCTACGAGCAGTACTTC	CASSSGTQVSYEQYF
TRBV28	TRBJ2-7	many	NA	TGTGCCAGCAGTCCCGGAGGTCGGGGAGTTGGCGAGCAGTACTTC	CASSPGGRGVGEQYF
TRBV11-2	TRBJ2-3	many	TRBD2	TGTGCCAGCAGCTTAGATCTTGGAGGGAGCGGGAGGGCCGGTGATACGCAGTATTTT	CASSLDLGGSGRAGDTQYF
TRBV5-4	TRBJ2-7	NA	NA	TGTGCCAGCAGCCGGCCCGGCTCCTACAATGAGCAGTACTTC	CASSRPGSYNEQYF
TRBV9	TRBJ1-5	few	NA	TGTGCCAGCAGCGTAGGGGGAGGGCCCGATCAGCCCCAGCATTTT	CASSVGGGPDQPQHF
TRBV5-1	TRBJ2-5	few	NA	TGCGCCAGCAGCTTGGCACCTCAAGAGACCCGGTACTTC	CASSLAPQETRYF
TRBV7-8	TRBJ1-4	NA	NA	TGTGCCAGCAGCTCTCGGGACCCCTTTAATGAAAAACTGTTTTTT	CASSSRDPFNEKLFF
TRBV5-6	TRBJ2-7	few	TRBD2	TGTGCCAGCAGCTTGGATATAGCGGGAGTTGACGGTACCTGGGACGAGCAGTACTTC	CASSLDIAGVDGTWDEQYF
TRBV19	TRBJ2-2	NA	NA	TGTGCCAGTAGGGAGGGACCCAGGAGAAGGACCGGGGAGCTGTTTTTT	CASREGPRRRTGELFF
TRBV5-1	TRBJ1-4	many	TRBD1	TGCGCCAGCAGCTTGGGACTACTTCAGGGGGGAAATGAAAAACTGTTTTTT	CASSLGLLQGGNEKLFF
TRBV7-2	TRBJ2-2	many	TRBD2	TGTGCCAGCAGCTTACGGCTAGCGGGAGGACTCACCGGGGAGCTGTTTTTT	CASSLRLAGGLTGELFF
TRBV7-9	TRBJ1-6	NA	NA	TGTGCCAGCTCGGACAGACAACCAACCTACAATTCACCCCTCCACTTT	CASSDRQPTYNSPLHF